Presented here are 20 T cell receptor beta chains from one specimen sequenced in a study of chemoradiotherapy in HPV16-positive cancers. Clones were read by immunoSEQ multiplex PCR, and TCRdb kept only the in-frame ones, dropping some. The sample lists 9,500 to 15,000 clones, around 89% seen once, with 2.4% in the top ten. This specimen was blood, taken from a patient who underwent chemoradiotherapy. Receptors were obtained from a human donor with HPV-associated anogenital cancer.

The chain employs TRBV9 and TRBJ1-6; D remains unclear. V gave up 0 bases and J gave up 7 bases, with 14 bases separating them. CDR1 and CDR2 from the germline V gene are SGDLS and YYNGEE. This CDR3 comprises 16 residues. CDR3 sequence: CASSVGGGSENSPLHF. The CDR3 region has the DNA TGTGCCAGCAGCGTAGGGGGAGGGAGCGAAAATTCACCCCTCCACTTT. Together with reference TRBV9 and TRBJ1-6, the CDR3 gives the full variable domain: DSGVTQTPKHLITATGQRVTLRCSPRSGDLSVYWYQQSLDQGLQFLIQYYNGEERAKGNILERFSAQQFPDLHSELNLSSLELGDSALYFCASSVGGGSENSPLHFGNGTRLTVT.

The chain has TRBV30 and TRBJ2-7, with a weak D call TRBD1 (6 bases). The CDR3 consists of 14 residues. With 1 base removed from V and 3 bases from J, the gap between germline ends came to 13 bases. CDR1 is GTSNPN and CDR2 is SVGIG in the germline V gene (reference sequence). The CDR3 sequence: CAWSGWQGNYEQYF. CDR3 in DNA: TGTGCCTGGAGTGGTTGGCAGGGGAACTACGAGCAGTACTTC.

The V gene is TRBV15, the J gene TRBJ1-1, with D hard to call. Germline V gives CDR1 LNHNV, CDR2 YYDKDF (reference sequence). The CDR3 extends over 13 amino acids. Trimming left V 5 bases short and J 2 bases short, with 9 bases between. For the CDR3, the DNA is TGTGCCACCAGCCCCCAGCTAAACACTGAAGCTTTCTTT. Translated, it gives CATSPQLNTEAFF.

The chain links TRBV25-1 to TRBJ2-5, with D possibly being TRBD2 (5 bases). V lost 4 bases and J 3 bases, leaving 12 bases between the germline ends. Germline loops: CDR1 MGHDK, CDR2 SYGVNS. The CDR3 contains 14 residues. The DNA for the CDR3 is TGTGCCAGCAGTGCAACCCCCGGGAAAGAGACCCAGTACTTC. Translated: CASSATPGKETQYF.

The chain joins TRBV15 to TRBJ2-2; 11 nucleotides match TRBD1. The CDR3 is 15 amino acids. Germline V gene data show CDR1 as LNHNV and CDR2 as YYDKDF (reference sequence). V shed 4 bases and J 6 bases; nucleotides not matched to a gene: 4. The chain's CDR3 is CATSNRDRGSGELFF. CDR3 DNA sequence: TGTGCCACCAGCAACCGGGACAGGGGGTCCGGGGAGCTGTTTTTT.

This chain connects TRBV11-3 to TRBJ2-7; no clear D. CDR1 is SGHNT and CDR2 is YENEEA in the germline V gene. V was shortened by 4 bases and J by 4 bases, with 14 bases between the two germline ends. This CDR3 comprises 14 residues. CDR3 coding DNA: TGTGCCAGCAGCTCCGAACGGGTCAAGTACGAGCAGTACTTC. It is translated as CASSSERVKYEQYF.

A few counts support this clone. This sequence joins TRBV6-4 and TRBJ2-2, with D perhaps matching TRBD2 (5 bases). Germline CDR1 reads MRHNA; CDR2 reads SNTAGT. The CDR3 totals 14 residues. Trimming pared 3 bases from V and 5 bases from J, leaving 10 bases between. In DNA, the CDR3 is TGTGCCAGCAGTGAAGGAGGTAGTACCGGGGAGCTGTTTTTT. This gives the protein CASSEGGSTGELFF.

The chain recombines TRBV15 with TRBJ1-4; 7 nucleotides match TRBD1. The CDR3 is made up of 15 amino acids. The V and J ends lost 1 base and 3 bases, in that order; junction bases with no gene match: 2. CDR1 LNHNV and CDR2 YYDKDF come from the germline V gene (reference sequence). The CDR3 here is CATSRGGTANEKLFF. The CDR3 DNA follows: TGTGCCACCAGCAGAGGCGGGACAGCTAATGAAAAACTGTTTTTT.

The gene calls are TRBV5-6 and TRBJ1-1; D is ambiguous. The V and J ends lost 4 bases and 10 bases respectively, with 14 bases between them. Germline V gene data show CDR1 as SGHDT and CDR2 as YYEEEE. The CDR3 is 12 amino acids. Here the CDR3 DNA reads TGTGCCAGCAGCCTGATAGGATCAGGAGCTTTCTTT. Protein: CASSLIGSGAFF.

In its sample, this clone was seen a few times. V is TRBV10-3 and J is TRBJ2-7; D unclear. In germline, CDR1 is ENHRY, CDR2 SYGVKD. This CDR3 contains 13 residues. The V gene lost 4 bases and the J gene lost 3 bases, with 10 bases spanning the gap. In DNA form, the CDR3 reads TGTGCCATCAGTGGGGCGATCGACTACGAGCAGTACTTC. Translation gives CAISGAIDYEQYF.

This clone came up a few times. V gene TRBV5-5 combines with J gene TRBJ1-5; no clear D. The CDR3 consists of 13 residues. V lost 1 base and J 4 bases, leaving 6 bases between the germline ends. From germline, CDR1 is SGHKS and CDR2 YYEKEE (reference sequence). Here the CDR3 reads CASSLLGNQPQHF. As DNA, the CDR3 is TGTGCCAGCAGCTTGTTAGGTAATCAGCCCCAGCATTTT. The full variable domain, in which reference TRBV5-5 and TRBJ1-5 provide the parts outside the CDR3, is DAGVTQSPTHLIKTRGQQVTLRCSPISGHKSVSWYQQVLGQGPQFIFQYYEKEERGRGNFPDRFSARQFPNYSSELNVNALLLGDSALYLCASSLLGNQPQHFGDGTRLSIL.

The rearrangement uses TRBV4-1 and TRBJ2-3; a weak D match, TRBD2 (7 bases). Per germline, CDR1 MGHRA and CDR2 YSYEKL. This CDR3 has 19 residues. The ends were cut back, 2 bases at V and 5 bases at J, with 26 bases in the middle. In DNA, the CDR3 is TGCGCCAGCAGCCAAATTAAGGGGGAGCGGGGACAAGCAAAAGATACGCAGTATTTT. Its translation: CASSQIKGERGQAKDTQYF.

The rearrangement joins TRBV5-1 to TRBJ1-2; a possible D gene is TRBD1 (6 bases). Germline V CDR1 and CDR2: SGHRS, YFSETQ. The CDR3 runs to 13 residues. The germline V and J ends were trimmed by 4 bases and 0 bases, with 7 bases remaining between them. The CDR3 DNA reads TGCGCCAGCAGCCGGGACACTAACTATGGCTACACCTTC. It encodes CASSRDTNYGYTF.

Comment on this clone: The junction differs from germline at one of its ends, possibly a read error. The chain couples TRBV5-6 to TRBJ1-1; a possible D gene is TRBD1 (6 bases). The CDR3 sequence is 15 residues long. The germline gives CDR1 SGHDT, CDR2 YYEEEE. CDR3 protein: CASSLEGGAATEAFF. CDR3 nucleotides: TGTGCCAGCAGTTTGGAGGGGGGGGCGGCCACTGAAGCTTTCTTT.

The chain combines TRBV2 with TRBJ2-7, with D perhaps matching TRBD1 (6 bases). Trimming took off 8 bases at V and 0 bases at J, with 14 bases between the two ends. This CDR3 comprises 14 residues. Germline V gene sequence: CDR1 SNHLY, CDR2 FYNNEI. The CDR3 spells CASSRRGRSYEQYF. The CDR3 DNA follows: TGTGCCAGCTCACGCAGGGGTCGCTCCTACGAGCAGTACTTC.

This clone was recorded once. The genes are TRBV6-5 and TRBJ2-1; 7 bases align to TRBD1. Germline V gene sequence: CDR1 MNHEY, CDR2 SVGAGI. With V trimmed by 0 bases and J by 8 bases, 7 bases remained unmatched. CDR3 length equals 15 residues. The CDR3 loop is CASSYSGQAVDEQFF. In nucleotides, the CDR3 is TGTGCCAGCAGTTACTCAGGACAGGCGGTCGATGAGCAGTTCTTC.

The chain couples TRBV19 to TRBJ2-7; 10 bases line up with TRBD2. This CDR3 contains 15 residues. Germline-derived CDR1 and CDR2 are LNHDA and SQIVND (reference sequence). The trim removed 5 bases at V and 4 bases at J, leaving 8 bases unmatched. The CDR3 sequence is CASSEIAGGLYEQYF. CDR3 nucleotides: TGTGCCAGTAGTGAAATAGCGGGGGGACTTTACGAGCAGTACTTC.

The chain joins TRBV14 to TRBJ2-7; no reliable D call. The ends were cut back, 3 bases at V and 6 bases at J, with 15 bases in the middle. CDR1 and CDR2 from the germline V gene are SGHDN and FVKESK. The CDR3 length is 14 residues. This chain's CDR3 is CASSQGWLIGEQYF. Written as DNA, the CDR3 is TGTGCCAGCAGCCAGGGGTGGCTAATCGGCGAGCAGTACTTC.

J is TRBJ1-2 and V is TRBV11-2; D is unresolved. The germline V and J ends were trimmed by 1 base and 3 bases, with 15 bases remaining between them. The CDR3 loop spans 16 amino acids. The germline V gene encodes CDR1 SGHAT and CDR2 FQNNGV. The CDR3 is CASSLGVAAGDYGYTF. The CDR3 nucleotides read TGTGCCAGCAGCTTAGGGGTGGCAGCAGGCGACTATGGCTACACCTTC.

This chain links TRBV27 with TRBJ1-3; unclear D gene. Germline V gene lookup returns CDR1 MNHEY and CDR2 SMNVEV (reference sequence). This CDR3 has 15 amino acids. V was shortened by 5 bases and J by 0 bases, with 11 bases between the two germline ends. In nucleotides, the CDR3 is TGTGCCAGCAGTCCCCCCCGGACCTCTGGAAACACCATATATTTT. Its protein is CASSPPRTSGNTIYF.